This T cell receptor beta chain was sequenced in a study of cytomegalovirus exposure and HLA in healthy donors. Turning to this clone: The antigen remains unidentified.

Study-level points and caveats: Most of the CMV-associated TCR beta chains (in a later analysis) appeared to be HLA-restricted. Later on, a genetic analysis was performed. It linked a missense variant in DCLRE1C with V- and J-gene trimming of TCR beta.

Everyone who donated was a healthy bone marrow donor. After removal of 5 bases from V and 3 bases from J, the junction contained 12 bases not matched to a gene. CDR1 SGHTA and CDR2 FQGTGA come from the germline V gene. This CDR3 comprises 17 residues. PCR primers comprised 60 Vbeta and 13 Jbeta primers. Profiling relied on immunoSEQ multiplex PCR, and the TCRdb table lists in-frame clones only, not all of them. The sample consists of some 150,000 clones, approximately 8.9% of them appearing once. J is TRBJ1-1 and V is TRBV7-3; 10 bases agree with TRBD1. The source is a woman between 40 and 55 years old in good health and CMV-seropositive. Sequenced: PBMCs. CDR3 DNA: TGTGCCAGCAGCCCAACGCCCGGGACAGGGGATTACACTGAAGCTTTCTTT. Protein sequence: CASSPTPGTGDYTEAFF. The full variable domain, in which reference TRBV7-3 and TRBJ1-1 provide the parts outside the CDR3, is GAGVSQTPSNKVTEKGKYVELRCDPISGHTALYWYRQSLGQGPEFLIYFQGTGAADDSGLPNDRFFAVRPEGSVSTLKIQRTERGDSAVYLCASSPTPGTGDYTEAFFGQGTRLTVV.